Below are 3 T cell receptor beta chains sequenced from a single sample in a study of blood T cell repertoires in COVID-19. The assay was immunoSEQ multiplex PCR, and TCRdb's table has in-frame clones only and misses some. Of under 100,000 clones in the sample, approximately 80% were seen once. Sequenced material: peripheral blood. The receptor source for this set is a woman aged 40 to 55 with active or convalescent COVID-19.

This clone was detected ten times or more. The chain carries TRBV11-2 and TRBJ2-3, with 10 bases matching TRBD1. CDR1 is SGHAT and CDR2 is FQNNGV in the germline V gene. Trimming removed 4 bases from V and 3 bases from J; junction bases left unmatched: 7. The CDR3 loop spans 16 amino acids. The chain's CDR3 is CASSSGQGGFTDTQYF. The CDR3 DNA reads as TGTGCCAGCAGCTCCGGACAGGGGGGTTTTACAGATACGCAGTATTTT.

V and J are TRBV5-1 and TRBJ2-3; no clear D. From germline, CDR1 is SGHRS and CDR2 YFSETQ. Between the trimmed V and J ends, which lost 3 bases and 2 bases, there was a span of 7 bases. CDR3 length: 13 residues. For the CDR3, the DNA is TGCGCCAGCAGCTACCAGGCCACAGATACGCAGTATTTT. It is translated as CASSYQATDTQYF.

The V call is TRBV7-2, the J call TRBJ2-5; perhaps TRBD2 as D (5 bases). With 5 bases removed from V and 5 bases from J, the gap between germline ends came to 18 bases. Germline V gene lookup returns CDR1 SGHTA and CDR2 FQGNSA. The CDR3 extends over 15 amino acids. Here the CDR3 DNA reads TGTGCCAGCAGCCCCTTTGGAGGCACCGGGGAGACCCAGTACTTC. Protein: CASSPFGGTGETQYF.